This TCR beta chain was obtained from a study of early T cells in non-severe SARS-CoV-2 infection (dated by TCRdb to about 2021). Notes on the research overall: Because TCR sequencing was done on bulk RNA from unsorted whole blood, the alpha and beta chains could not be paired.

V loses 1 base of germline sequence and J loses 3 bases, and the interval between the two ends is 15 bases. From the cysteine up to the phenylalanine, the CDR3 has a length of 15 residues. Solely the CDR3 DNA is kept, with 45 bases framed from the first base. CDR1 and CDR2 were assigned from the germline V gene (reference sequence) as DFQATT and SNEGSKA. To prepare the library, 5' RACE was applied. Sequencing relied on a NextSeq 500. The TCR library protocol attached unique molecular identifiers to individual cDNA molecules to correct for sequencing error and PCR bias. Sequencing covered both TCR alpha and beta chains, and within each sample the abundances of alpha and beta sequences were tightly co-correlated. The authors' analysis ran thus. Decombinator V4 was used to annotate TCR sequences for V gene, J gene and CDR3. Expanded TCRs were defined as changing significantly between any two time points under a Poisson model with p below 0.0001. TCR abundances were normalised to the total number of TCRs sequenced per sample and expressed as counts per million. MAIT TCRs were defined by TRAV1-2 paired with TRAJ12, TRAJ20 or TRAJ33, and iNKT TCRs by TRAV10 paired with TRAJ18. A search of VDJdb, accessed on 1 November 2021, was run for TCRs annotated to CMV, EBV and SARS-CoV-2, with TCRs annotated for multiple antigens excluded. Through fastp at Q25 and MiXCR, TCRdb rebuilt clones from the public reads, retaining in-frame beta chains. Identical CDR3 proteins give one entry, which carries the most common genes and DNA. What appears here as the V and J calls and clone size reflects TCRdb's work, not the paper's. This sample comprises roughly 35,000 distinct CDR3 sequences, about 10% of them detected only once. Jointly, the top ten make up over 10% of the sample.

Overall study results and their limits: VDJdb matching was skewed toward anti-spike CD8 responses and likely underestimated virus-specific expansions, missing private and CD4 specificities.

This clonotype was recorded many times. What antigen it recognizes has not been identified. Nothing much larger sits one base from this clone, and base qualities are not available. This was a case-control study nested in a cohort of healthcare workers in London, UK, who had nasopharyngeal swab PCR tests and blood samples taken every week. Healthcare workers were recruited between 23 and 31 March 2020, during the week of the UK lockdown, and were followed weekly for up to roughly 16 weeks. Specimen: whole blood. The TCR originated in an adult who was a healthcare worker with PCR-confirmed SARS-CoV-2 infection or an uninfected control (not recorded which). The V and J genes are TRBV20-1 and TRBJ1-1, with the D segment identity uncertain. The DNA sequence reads TGCAGTGCTAGAGGGGGAGGACTCCTCGACACTGAAGCTTTCTTT. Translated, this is CSARGGGLLDTEAFF.